These T cell receptor beta chains were read from a single sample in a study of STAT5B mutations in CD4+ large granular lymphocyte leukemia. Profiled with immunoSEQ multiplex PCR; TCRdb holds only in-frame clones, not every one. Here the sample spans about 37,000 clones, about two thirds being singletons. Sample: CD4+ T cells from blood buffy coats. Receptors originate from a human donor in good health. Each CDR3 is given with its conserved first and last residue. D genes are given only for firm matches. Clone sizes are given selectively: once, few, many, or a class where the clone is expanded.

v_call,clone_size,j_call,d_call,cdr3_length,cdr3_aa,cdr3_nt
TRBV5-5,once,TRBJ2-7,NA,16,CASSLVLGSTTYEQYF,TGTGCCAGCAGCTTGGTTCTAGGGAGCACTACCTACGAGCAGTACTTC
TRBV19,NA,TRBJ1-2,NA,16,CASSPLRQAANYGYTF,TGTGCCAGTAGTCCCCTTCGACAGGCCGCTAACTATGGCTACACCTTC
TRBV10-3,NA,TRBJ1-3,NA,14,CAITGDLTGNTIYF,TGTGCCATCACAGGAGATCTCACTGGAAACACCATATATTTT
TRBV6-1,NA,TRBJ1-1,NA,12,CATAGLNTEAFF,TGTGCCACCGCGGGGCTGAACACTGAAGCTTTCTTT
TRBV5-1,medium-sized,TRBJ1-1,TRBD1,14,CASTLWTGGTEAFF,TGCGCCAGCACTCTCTGGACAGGAGGCACTGAAGCTTTCTTT
TRBV7-8,NA,TRBJ1-1,TRBD1,12,CASSRDRDRAFF,TGTGCCAGCAGCAGAGACAGGGACAGAGCTTTCTTT
TRBV18,NA,TRBJ1-3,NA,16,CASSPPGTSSGNTIYF,TGTGCCAGCTCACCACCCGGCACCAGCTCTGGAAACACCATATATTTT
TRBV11-3,NA,TRBJ2-7,NA,17,CASSLLRGGTAAYEQYF,TGTGCCAGCAGCCTACTTCGGGGGGGGACAGCCGCTTACGAGCAGTACTTC
TRBV6-5,NA,TRBJ2-2,TRBD1,14,CASRPGQGVGELFF,TGTGCCAGCAGACCGGGACAGGGAGTCGGGGAGCTGTTTTTT
TRBV5-8,once,TRBJ1-3,NA,12,CASSPRRNTIYF,TGTGCCAGCAGTCCTCGCAGAAACACCATATATTTT
TRBV10-2,NA,TRBJ2-7,TRBD2,14,CASSKSGGNYEQYF,TGCGCCAGCAGTAAAAGCGGGGGCAACTACGAGCAGTACTTC
TRBV10-3,few,TRBJ1-4,NA,16,CAISESRTATNEKLFF,TGTGCCATCAGTGAGTCTCGGACAGCAACTAATGAAAAACTGTTTTTT
TRBV7-9,NA,TRBJ2-3,TRBD2,12,CASSHGLARWYF,TGTGCCAGCAGCCACGGACTAGCGCGATGGTATTTT
TRBV19,few,TRBJ1-1,NA,12,CATSLENTEAFF,TGTGCCACCAGCCTAGAGAACACTGAAGCTTTCTTT
TRBV2,NA,TRBJ1-3,TRBD1,15,CASSENRGAGNTIYF,TGTGCCAGCAGTGAAAACAGGGGTGCTGGAAACACCATATATTTT
TRBV5-4,NA,TRBJ2-3,NA,14,CASSSRAFTDTQYF,TGTGCCAGCAGCTCCCGGGCATTCACAGATACGCAGTATTTT
TRBV4-2,few,TRBJ1-5,NA,16,CASSQVTGGGNQPQHF,TGTGCCAGCAGCCAAGTCACCGGGGGCGGCAATCAGCCCCAGCATTTT
TRBV27,NA,TRBJ1-2,TRBD1,14,CASRPTGGNYGYTF,TGTGCCAGCAGACCAACAGGGGGCAACTATGGCTACACCTTC
TRBV18,NA,TRBJ2-5,TRBD1,14,CASSPAGGGETQYF,TGTGCCAGCTCACCAGCAGGGGGCGGCGAGACCCAGTACTTC
TRBV4-1,NA,TRBJ1-1,NA,16,CASSQGEGVMNTEAFF,TGCGCCAGCAGCCAAGGAGAGGGGGTAATGAACACTGAAGCTTTCTTT
TRBV10-1,few,TRBJ2-5,NA,15,CASSESASPRETQYF,TGCGCCAGCAGTGAGTCCGCCAGCCCGCGGGAGACCCAGTACTTC
TRBV15,NA,TRBJ2-3,TRBD2,15,CATSSGTSLRDTQYF,TGTGCCACCAGCTCCGGGACTAGCCTCAGGGATACGCAGTATTTT
TRBV6-6,NA,TRBJ1-1,TRBD1,16,CASRDRGRVGNTEAFF,TGTGCCAGCAGAGACAGGGGAAGGGTCGGGAACACTGAAGCTTTCTTT
TRBV7-7,NA,TRBJ2-1,NA,15,CASSLGGGQSDEQFF,TGTGCTAGCAGCTTAGGGGGGGGGCAGAGTGATGAGCAGTTCTTC
TRBV20-1,NA,TRBJ2-1,NA,11,CSLGGHNEQFF,TGCAGCCTAGGGGGGCACAATGAGCAGTTCTTC
TRBV2,few,TRBJ1-2,TRBD1,13,CASYSGGLYGYTF,TGTGCCAGCTATTCAGGGGGACTCTATGGCTACACCTTC
TRBV6-6,NA,TRBJ1-1,TRBD1,15,CASSYEGQGATEAFF,TGTGCCAGCAGTTACGAAGGACAGGGGGCCACTGAAGCTTTCTTT
TRBV5-5,NA,TRBJ1-6,NA,13,CASSFSYNSPLHF,TGTGCCAGCTCTTTCTCCTATAATTCACCCCTCCACTTT
TRBV6-6,NA,TRBJ1-2,TRBD1,16,CASSNPGQEKNYGYTF,TGTGCCAGCAGTAATCCGGGACAGGAGAAGAACTATGGCTACACCTTC
TRBV7-7,NA,TRBJ2-1,TRBD1,15,CASSKDRGRLNEQFF,TGTGCCAGCAGCAAAGACAGGGGGCGTCTCAATGAGCAGTTCTTC
TRBV15,few,TRBJ1-5,NA,9,CARDQPQHF,TGTGCCAGGGATCAGCCCCAGCATTTT
TRBV6-1,NA,TRBJ1-1,NA,12,CATSHWGTEAFF,TGTGCCACCTCACATTGGGGCACTGAAGCTTTCTTT
TRBV6-1,NA,TRBJ1-1,NA,15,CASRPQKEVNTEAFF,TGTGCCAGCAGGCCCCAAAAGGAGGTCAACACTGAAGCTTTCTTT
TRBV18,NA,TRBJ2-7,NA,13,CASSPLMVDEQYF,TGTGCCAGCTCACCACTTATGGTGGACGAGCAGTACTTC
TRBV6-6,NA,TRBJ1-1,NA,13,CASSLPSGTEAFF,TGTGCCAGCAGTTTACCTAGTGGCACTGAAGCTTTCTTT
TRBV29-1,NA,TRBJ1-2,NA,14,CSVEVPGTNYGYTF,TGCAGCGTTGAAGTACCCGGGACTAACTATGGCTACACCTTC
TRBV7-2,NA,TRBJ1-5,TRBD1,17,CASSHPVGGEVNQPQHF,TGTGCCAGCAGCCACCCGGTAGGGGGCGAGGTCAATCAGCCCCAGCATTTT
TRBV9,NA,TRBJ1-1,NA,15,CASSVDVGGWSEAFF,TGTGCCAGCAGCGTAGATGTGGGGGGTTGGAGCGAAGCTTTCTTT
TRBV2,NA,TRBJ2-5,NA,12,CASGLVEETQYF,TGTGCCAGCGGTTTAGTCGAAGAGACCCAGTACTTC
TRBV11-3,NA,TRBJ2-5,TRBD2,13,CASAETSGETQYF,TGTGCCAGCGCAGAGACTAGCGGGGAGACCCAGTACTTC
TRBV5-6,NA,TRBJ2-1,NA,15,CASSRYRVLGNEQFF,TGTGCCAGCAGCCGTTACAGGGTCCTGGGGAATGAGCAGTTCTTC
TRBV7-2,NA,TRBJ1-1,TRBD1,13,CASSAQGDTEAFF,TGTGCCAGCAGCGCTCAGGGGGACACTGAAGCTTTCTTT
TRBV9,NA,TRBJ2-3,TRBD2,16,CASSPILAGNTDTQYF,TGTGCCAGCAGCCCTATACTAGCGGGGAACACAGATACGCAGTATTTT
TRBV5-1,NA,TRBJ2-2,NA,12,CASSPFEGELFF,TGCGCCAGCAGCCCCTTTGAGGGGGAGCTGTTTTTT
TRBV13,NA,TRBJ2-2,TRBD1,15,CASSRRDRFTGELFF,TGTGCCAGCTCACGCCGGGACAGGTTTACCGGGGAGCTGTTTTTT
TRBV2,NA,TRBJ2-1,TRBD2,15,CASSVPSGVRNEQFF,TGTGCCAGCAGTGTCCCTAGCGGCGTAAGGAATGAGCAGTTCTTC
TRBV14,NA,TRBJ1-4,NA,15,CASSQGRQHNEKLFF,TGTGCCAGCAGCCAAGGCCGACAGCATAATGAAAAACTGTTTTTT
TRBV7-6,NA,TRBJ1-4,NA,15,CASSLVGGSGEKLFF,TGTGCCAGCAGCTTAGTCGGGGGGAGTGGTGAAAAACTGTTTTTT
TRBV5-4,NA,TRBJ1-2,TRBD1,13,CASSPNRGDGYTF,TGTGCCAGCAGCCCCAACAGGGGCGATGGCTACACCTTC
TRBV11-2,NA,TRBJ1-1,NA,15,CASSLVGLLNTEAFF,TGTGCCAGCAGCTTAGTGGGTCTGTTGAACACTGAAGCTTTCTTT
TRBV15,NA,TRBJ1-6,NA,15,CATSRDKQGNSPLHF,TGTGCCACCAGCAGAGATAAACAGGGTAATTCACCCCTCCACTTT
TRBV5-1,few,TRBJ2-7,NA,14,CASSTTGNSYEQYF,TGCGCCAGCAGCACCACAGGGAACTCCTACGAGCAGTACTTC
TRBV6-6,NA,TRBJ1-1,NA,14,CASSLRGRDTEAFF,TGTGCCAGCAGTTTAAGGGGCAGGGACACTGAAGCTTTCTTT
TRBV7-9,NA,TRBJ2-1,TRBD1,17,CASSLVFLGQGRNEQFF,TGTGCCAGCAGCTTAGTTTTCTTAGGACAGGGTCGCAATGAGCAGTTCTTC